Listed here are 17 T cell receptor beta chains from one sample, sequenced in a study of OX40 agonist ivuxolimab in advanced cancers. Only in-frame clones appear in the TCRdb table, and some are missing; sequencing was by immunoSEQ multiplex PCR. This sample has 25,000 to 30,000 clones, with 82% found just once. Source: CD4+ or CD8+ T cells sorted from blood, taken in a trial of the OX40 agonist ivuxolimab. These receptors all stem from an adult with an advanced solid tumor such as melanoma, head and neck, liver or kidney cancer.

The chain employs TRBV30 and TRBJ2-1; the D gene is possibly TRBD2 (5 bases). Germline V gives CDR1 GTSNPN, CDR2 SVGIG (reference sequence). The ends were cut back, 2 bases at V and 0 bases at J, with 17 bases in the middle. This CDR3 is 17 amino acids long. DNA for the CDR3: TGTGCCTGGAGTAGCGCTGAGGACTCGAGCTCCTACAATGAGCAGTTCTTC. It is translated as CAWSSAEDSSSYNEQFF.

This chain links TRBV15 with TRBJ1-5; 8 nucleotides agree with TRBD1. Germline CDR1 is LNHNV and CDR2 is YYDKDF (reference sequence). This CDR3 has 15 amino acids. Germline trimming cut 2 bases from V and 3 bases from J; bases unmatched to any gene: 3. The CDR3, as DNA: TGTGCCACCAGCAGATCGACAGGGGTCAATCAGCCCCAGCATTTT. This sequence encodes CATSRSTGVNQPQHF.

The rearrangement links TRBV6-1 to TRBJ2-2; 9 bases agree with TRBD1. This CDR3 comprises 15 residues. Per germline, CDR1 MNHNS and CDR2 SASEGT. The junction had 8 bases not matched to a gene; V was cut back by 6 bases and J by 6 bases. CDR3 protein: CASRMGQGGAGELFF. The CDR3 nucleotides read TGTGCCAGCAGGATGGGACAGGGTGGGGCCGGGGAGCTGTTTTTT.

The rearrangement links TRBV6-1 to TRBJ1-1; D remains unclear. The CDR3 covers 15 residues. Germline V lookup: CDR1 MNHNS, CDR2 SASEGT. V lost 1 base to trimming and J lost 4 bases, with 13 bases between them. CDR3 residues: CASSEGAWDLTEAFF. CDR3 DNA sequence: TGTGCCAGCAGTGAAGGGGCTTGGGATCTCACTGAAGCTTTCTTT.

The CDR3 bases are TGTGCCAGCAGCTTAGGTGCGGGGGCTGGAAACACCATATATTTT. Translating it yields CASSLGAGAGNTIYF. The chain joins TRBV4-2 to TRBJ1-3, with D tentatively TRBD1 (5 bases). V shed 5 bases and J shed 2 bases, with 13 bases lying between them. Germline V gives CDR1 LGHNA, CDR2 YNFKEQ. The CDR3 has 15 amino acids.

This clone has only a few counts. This chain uses TRBV27 with TRBJ1-5; 7 nucleotides align to TRBD1. CDR1 and CDR2 (germline): MNHEY, SMNVEV (reference sequence). CDR3 length equals 14 residues. After removal of 5 bases from V and 6 bases from J, the junction contained 7 bases not matched to a gene. DNA of the CDR3: TGTGCCAGCAGTCCTGGGACAGAGGTTCAGCCCCAGCATTTT. It specifies CASSPGTEVQPQHF.

The chain uses TRBV7-2 and TRBJ2-1; unclear D gene. From germline, CDR1 is SGHTA and CDR2 FQGNSA. This CDR3 comprises 12 residues. Trimming pared 7 bases from V and 7 bases from J, leaving 11 bases between. The CDR3 nucleotides read TGTGCCAGCACCTCCTTGAGGAATGAGCAGTTCTTC. Protein: CASTSLRNEQFF. Using reference TRBV7-2 and TRBJ2-1 for the parts outside the CDR3, the full variable domain is GAGVSQSPSNKVTEKGKDVELRCDPISGHTALYWYRQSLGQGLEFLIYFQGNSAPDKSGLPSDRFSAERTGGSVSTLTIQRTQQEDSAVYLCASTSLRNEQFFGPGTRLTVL.

V gene TRBV19 combines with J gene TRBJ2-7; D ambiguous. The CDR3 is 15 amino acids. Germline-derived CDR1 and CDR2 are LNHDA and SQIVND (reference sequence). V was trimmed by 0 bases and J by 7 bases, leaving 16 bases between them. DNA for the CDR3: TGTGCCAGTAGTATAGATTCTAACCCTACGAAGGAGCAGTACTTC. Its translation: CASSIDSNPTKEQYF.

This chain joins TRBV30 and TRBJ2-4, with 7 bases lining up with TRBD1. The CDR3 sequence is 19 residues long. CDR1 is GTSNPN, CDR2 SVGIG, per germline (reference sequence). V lost 3 bases to trimming and J lost 1 base; unmatched junction nucleotides: 18. The CDR3 protein is CAWSSQEQGTSKAKNIQYF. The CDR3 DNA reads as TGTGCCTGGAGCTCCCAAGAACAGGGGACAAGTAAGGCCAAAAACATTCAGTACTTC.

This chain uses TRBV2 with TRBJ2-7, with TRBD2 identical over 9 bases. The CDR3 is 14 residues long. Losses at the gene ends were 6 bases for V and 4 bases for J; bases not matched to a gene: 7. The germline V gene encodes CDR1 SNHLY and CDR2 FYNNEI. CDR3 in DNA: TGTGCCAGCAGCCTCCGGACTAGCGAGTACGAGCAGTACTTC. Residues: CASSLRTSEYEQYF.

The V and J genes are TRBV5-6 and TRBJ2-7, with 7 bases that match TRBD2. With V trimmed by 3 bases and J by 3 bases, 9 bases remained unmatched. Germline CDR1 and CDR2: SGHDT and YYEEEE. The CDR3 covers 15 residues. The CDR3 DNA reads TGTGCCAGCAGCTGGGCCCTAGCGGATCTCTACGAGCAGTACTTC. It codes for CASSWALADLYEQYF.

The V gene is TRBV5-1, the J gene TRBJ1-2, with 8 bases matching TRBD1. Germline V CDR1 and CDR2: SGHRS, YFSETQ. This CDR3 spans 14 amino acids. Losses at the gene ends were 4 bases for V and 9 bases for J; bases not matched to a gene: 11. CDR3 region: CASSVRDRPTRYTF. The CDR3 coding sequence is TGCGCCAGCAGCGTCCGGGACAGGCCCACCCGCTACACCTTC.

The CDR3 DNA is TGCGCCAGCAGCCAGGGGACAGGGGAGAATCAGCCCCAGCATTTT. This codes for CASSQGTGENQPQHF. The rearrangement uses TRBV4-3 and TRBJ1-5; 10 nucleotides agree with TRBD1. Germline lookup yields CDR1 LGHNA and CDR2 YSLEER. With V trimmed by 3 bases and J by 4 bases, 3 bases remained unmatched. The CDR3 contains 15 residues.

The sample holds a few counts of this clone. Here the CDR3 reads CASRAGTGGYEQYF. Here the CDR3 DNA reads TGTGCCAGCAGGGCCGGGACAGGGGGCTACGAGCAGTACTTC. The chain uses TRBV28 and TRBJ2-7, with 11 bases matching TRBD1. CDR3 size: 14 residues. Germline V gene sequence: CDR1 MDHEN, CDR2 SYDVKM. The V gene end was trimmed by 6 bases and the J gene end by 3 bases; junction bases not matched to a gene: 4.

The genes are TRBV7-3 and TRBJ2-5, with D maybe TRBD2 (6 bases). Trimming cost V 0 bases and J 2 bases, with 10 bases left between them. The CDR3 contains 15 residues. CDR1 SGHTA and CDR2 FQGTGA come from the germline V gene. The DNA for the CDR3 is TGTGCCAGCAGCTTAACGCCGGGAGAGCAAGAGACCCAGTACTTC. Encoded protein: CASSLTPGEQETQYF. Variable domain in full (rest from reference TRBV7-3 and TRBJ2-5): GAGVSQTPSNKVTEKGKYVELRCDPISGHTALYWYRQSLGQGPEFLIYFQGTGAADDSGLPNDRFFAVRPEGSVSTLKIQRTERGDSAVYLCASSLTPGEQETQYFGPGTRLLVL.

The V and J genes are TRBV30 and TRBJ1-5; D gene unclear. The CDR3 length is 13 residues. V lost 0 bases to trimming and J lost 3 bases, with 6 bases between them. From germline, CDR1 is GTSNPN and CDR2 SVGIG (reference sequence). CDR3 loop: CAWSVQHNQPQHF. CDR3 sequence (DNA): TGTGCCTGGAGTGTACAACACAATCAGCCCCAGCATTTT.

The rearrangement uses TRBV12-2 and TRBJ2-7; TRBD2 is taken as the D call from the table, unchecked against the DNA. TRBV12-2 is classified as a pseudogene. The CDR3 is made up of 14 amino acids. The CDR3 coding sequence is TGTGCAAGTCGCTTAGGGCCCAGTCTAGACGAGCAGTACTTC. Translation gives CASRLGPSLDEQYF.